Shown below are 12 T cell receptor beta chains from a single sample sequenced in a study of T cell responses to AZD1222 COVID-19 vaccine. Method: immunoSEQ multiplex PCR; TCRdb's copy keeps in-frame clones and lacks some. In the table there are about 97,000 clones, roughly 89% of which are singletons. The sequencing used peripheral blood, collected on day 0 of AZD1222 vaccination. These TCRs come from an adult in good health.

CDR3 loop: CASSPQTGTSGTYEQYF. CDR3 nucleotide sequence: TGTGCCAGCAGCCCCCAGACCGGGACTAGCGGGACGTACGAGCAGTACTTC. The chain couples TRBV21-1 to TRBJ2-7; the DNA was not compared with TRBD2, the D call given in the table. TRBV21-1 is assigned pseudogene status. This CDR3 comprises 17 residues.

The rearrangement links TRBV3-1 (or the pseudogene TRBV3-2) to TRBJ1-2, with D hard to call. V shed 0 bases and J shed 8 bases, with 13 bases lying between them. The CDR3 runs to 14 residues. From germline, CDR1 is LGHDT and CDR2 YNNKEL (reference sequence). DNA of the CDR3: TGTGCCAGCAGCCAAGATTATGAGGGAGTCGGCTACACCTTC. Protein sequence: CASSQDYEGVGYTF.

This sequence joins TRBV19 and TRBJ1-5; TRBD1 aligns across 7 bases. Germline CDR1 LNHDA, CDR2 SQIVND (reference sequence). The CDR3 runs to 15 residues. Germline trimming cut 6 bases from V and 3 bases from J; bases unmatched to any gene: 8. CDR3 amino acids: CASRERDRPNQPQHF. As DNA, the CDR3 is TGTGCCAGTAGAGAACGGGACAGACCCAATCAGCCCCAGCATTTT.

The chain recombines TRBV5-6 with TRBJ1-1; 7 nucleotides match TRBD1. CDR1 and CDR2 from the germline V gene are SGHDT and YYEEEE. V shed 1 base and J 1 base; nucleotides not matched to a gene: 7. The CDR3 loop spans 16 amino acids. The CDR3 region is CASSLLTGRSNTEAFF. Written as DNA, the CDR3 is TGTGCCAGCAGCTTGTTGACAGGGCGATCGAACACTGAAGCTTTCTTT.

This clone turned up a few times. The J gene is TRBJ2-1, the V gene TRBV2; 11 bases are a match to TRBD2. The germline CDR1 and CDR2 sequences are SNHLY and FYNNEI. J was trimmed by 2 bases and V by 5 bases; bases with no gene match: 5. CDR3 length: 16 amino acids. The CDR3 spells CASSPTSGSTYNEQFF. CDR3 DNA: TGTGCCAGCAGTCCCACTAGCGGGAGTACCTACAATGAGCAGTTCTTC.

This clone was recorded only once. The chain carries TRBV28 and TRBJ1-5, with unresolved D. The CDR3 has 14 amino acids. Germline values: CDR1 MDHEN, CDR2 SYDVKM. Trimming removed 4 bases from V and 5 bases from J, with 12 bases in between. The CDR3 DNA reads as TGTGCCAGCAGTTGGATTGATGTTGATCAGCCCCAGCATTTT. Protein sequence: CASSWIDVDQPQHF.

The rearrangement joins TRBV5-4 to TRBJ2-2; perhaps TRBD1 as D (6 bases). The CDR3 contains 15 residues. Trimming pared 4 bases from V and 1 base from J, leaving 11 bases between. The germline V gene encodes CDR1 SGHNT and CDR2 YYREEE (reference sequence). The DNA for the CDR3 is TGTGCCAGCAGCGGTGGACAGAAGAACACCGGGGAGCTGTTTTTT. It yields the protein CASSGGQKNTGELFF.

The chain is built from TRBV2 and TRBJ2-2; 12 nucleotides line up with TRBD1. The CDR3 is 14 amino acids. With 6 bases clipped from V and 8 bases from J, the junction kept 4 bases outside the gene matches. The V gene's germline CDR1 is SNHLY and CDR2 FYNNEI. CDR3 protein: CASSGTGGGGELFF. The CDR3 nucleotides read TGTGCCAGCAGCGGGACAGGGGGCGGTGGGGAGCTGTTTTTT.

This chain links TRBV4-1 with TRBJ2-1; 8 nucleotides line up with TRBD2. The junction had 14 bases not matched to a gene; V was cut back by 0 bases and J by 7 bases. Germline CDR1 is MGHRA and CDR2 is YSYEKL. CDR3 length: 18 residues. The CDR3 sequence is CASSQDPITSGLRNEQFF. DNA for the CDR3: TGCGCCAGCAGCCAAGATCCCATCACTAGCGGACTTAGGAATGAGCAGTTCTTC.

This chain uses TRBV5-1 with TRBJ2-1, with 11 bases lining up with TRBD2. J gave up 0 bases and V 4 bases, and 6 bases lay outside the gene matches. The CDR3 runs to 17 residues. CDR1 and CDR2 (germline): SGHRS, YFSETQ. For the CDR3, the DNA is TGCGCCAGCAGCCCGGCCCTAGCGGGGGGCTCCTACAATGAGCAGTTCTTC. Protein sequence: CASSPALAGGSYNEQFF.

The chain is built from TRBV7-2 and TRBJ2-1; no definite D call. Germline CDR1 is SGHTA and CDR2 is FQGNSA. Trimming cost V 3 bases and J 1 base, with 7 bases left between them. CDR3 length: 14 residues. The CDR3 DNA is TGTGCCAGCAGCTTCGGTGGTTCCTACAATGAGCAGTTCTTC. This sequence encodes CASSFGGSYNEQFF.

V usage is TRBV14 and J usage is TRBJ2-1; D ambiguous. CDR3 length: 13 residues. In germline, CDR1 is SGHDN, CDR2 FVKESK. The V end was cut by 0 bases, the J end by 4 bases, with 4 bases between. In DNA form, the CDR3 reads TGTGCCAGCAGCCAAGATCGGTACAATGAGCAGTTCTTC. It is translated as CASSQDRYNEQFF.